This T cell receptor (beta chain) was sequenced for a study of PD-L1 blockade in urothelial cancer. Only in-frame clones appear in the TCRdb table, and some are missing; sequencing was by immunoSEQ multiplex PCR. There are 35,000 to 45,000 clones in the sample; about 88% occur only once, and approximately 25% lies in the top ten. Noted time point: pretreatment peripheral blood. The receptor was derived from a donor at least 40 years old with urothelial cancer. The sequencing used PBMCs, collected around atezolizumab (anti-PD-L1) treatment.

CDR3 nucleotide sequence: TGTGCCAGCAGCTGGGGGACAGGGACCTACGAGCAGTACTTC. Amino acids: CASSWGTGTYEQYF. This chain connects TRBV7-6 to TRBJ2-7, with 9 bases that match TRBD1. This CDR3 is 14 amino acids long. V gave up 4 bases and J gave up 2 bases; unmatched junction bases: 3. Germline loops: CDR1 SGHVS, CDR2 FNYEAQ.